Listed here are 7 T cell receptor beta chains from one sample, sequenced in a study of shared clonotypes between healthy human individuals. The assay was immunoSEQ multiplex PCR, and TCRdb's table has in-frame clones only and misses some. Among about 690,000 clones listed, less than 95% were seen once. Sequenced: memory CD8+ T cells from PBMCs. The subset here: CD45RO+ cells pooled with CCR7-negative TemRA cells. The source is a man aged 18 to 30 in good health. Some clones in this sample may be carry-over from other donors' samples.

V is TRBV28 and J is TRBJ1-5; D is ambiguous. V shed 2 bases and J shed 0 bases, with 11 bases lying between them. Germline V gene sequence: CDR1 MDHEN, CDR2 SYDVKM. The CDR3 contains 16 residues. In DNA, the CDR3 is TGTGCCAGCAGTTTACGCCCTTTTTATAGCAATCAGCCCCAGCATTTT. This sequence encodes CASSLRPFYSNQPQHF.

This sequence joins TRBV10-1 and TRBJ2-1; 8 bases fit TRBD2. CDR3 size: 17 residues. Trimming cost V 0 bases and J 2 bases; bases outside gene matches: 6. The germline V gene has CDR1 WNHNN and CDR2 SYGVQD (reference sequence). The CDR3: CASSESTSALAYNEQFF. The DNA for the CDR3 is TGCGCCAGCAGTGAGTCGACTAGCGCCCTAGCCTACAATGAGCAGTTCTTC.

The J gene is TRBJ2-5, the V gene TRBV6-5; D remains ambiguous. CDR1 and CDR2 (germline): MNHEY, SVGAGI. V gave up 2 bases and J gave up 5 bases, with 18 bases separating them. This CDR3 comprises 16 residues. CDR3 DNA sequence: TGTGCCAGCAGTTACCCAACAAGCCGGCTCTTGGAGACCCAGTACTTC. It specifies CASSYPTSRLLETQYF.

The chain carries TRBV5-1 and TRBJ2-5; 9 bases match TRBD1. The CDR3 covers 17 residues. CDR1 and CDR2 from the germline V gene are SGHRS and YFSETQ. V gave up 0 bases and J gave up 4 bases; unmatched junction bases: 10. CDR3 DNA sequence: TGCGCCAGCAGCTTGGGGCCGACAGGGGGATTCGCAGAGACCCAGTACTTC. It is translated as CASSLGPTGGFAETQYF. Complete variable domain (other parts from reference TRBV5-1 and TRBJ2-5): KAGVTQTPRYLIKTRGQQVTLSCSPISGHRSVSWYQQTPGQGLQFLFEYFSETQRNKGNFPGRFSGRQFSNSRSEMNVSTLELGDSALYLCASSLGPTGGFAETQYFGPGTRLLVL.

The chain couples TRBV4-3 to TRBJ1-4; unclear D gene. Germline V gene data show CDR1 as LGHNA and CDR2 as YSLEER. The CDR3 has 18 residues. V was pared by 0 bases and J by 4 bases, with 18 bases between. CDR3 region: CASSQDGPGWTLNEKLFF. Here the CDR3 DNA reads TGCGCCAGCAGCCAAGATGGGCCGGGTTGGACCCTTAATGAAAAACTGTTTTTT.

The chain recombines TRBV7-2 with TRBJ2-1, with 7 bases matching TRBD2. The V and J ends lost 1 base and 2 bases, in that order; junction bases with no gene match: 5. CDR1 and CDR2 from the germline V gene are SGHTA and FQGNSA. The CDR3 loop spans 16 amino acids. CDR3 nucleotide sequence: TGTGCCAGCAGCTTAGAGGTAGCGGGCCCCTACAATGAGCAGTTCTTC. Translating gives CASSLEVAGPYNEQFF.

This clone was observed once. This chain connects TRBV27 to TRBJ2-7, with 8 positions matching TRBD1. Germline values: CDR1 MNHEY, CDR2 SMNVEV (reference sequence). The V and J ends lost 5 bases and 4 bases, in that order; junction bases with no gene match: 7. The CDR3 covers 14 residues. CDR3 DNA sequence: TGTGCCAGCAGTCCCCGGAGACAGGGGTACGAGCAGTACTTC. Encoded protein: CASSPRRQGYEQYF.